This T cell receptor beta chain was sequenced for a study of blood T cell repertoires in COVID-19. Patients from Seattle were sampled longitudinally, starting during active infection. How the authors handled the data: Amplification from reference gene primers served as the basis for estimated nucleated cell counts. The assay was immunoSEQ multiplex PCR, and TCRdb's table has in-frame clones only and misses some. V, J and clone size derive from that table, while D and trimming were established from the DNA sequence. The table has 380,000 or so clones, 65% to 90% seen once. V dropped 4 bases and J dropped 4; count of bases not matched to a gene: 11. This CDR3 comprises 18 residues. Germline CDR1 and CDR2: SGHRS and YFSETQ.

The genes are TRBV5-1 and TRBJ1-4; 12 bases match TRBD1. The TCR comes from a woman in her sixties with COVID-19, enrolled during active disease. Sequencing was performed on peripheral blood. The CDR3 sequence is CASSPGTGGVGFNEKLFF. The CDR3 DNA sequence: TGCGCCAGCAGCCCCGGGACAGGGGGCGTCGGGTTTAATGAAAAACTGTTTTTT.